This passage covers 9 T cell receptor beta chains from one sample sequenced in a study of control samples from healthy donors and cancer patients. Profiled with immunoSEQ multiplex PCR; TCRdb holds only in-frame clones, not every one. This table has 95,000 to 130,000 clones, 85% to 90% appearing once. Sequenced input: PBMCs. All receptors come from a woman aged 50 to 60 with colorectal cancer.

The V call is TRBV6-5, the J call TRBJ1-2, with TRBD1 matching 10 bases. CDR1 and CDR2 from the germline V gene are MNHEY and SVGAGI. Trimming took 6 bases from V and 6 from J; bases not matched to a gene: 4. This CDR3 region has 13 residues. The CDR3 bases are TGTGCCAGCAGGGGGGGACAGGGGAATGGCTACACCTTC. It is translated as CASRGGQGNGYTF.

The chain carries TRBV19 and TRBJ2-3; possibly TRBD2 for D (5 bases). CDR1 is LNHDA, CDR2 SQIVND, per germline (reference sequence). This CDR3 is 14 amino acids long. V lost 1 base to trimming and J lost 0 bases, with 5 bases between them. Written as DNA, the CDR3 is TGTGCCAGTAGTATAGGGAGGAGCACAGATACGCAGTATTTT. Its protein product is CASSIGRSTDTQYF.

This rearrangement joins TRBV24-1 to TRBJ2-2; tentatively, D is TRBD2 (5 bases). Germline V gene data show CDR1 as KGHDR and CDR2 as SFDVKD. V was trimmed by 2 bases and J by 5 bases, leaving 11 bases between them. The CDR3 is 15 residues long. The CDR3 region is CATSDSTTGTGELFF. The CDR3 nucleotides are TGTGCCACCAGTGATTCGACTACCGGGACCGGGGAGCTGTTTTTT.

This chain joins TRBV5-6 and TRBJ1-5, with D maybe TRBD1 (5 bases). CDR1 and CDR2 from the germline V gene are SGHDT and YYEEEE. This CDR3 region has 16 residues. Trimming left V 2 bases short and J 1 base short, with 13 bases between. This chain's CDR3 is CASSLKGLWSNQPQHF. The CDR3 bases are TGTGCCAGCAGCTTAAAGGGGTTGTGGAGCAATCAGCCCCAGCATTTT.

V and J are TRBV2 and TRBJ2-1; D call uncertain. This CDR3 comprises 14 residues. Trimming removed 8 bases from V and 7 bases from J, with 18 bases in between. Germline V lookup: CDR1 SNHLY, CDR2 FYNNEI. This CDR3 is CASGRARLSNEQFF. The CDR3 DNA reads TGTGCCAGCGGAAGGGCTAGACTGAGTAATGAGCAGTTCTTC.

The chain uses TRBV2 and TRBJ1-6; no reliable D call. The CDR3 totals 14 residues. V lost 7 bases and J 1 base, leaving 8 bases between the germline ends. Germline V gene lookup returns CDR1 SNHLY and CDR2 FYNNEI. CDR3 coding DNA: TGTGCCAGCATTTTATGGTCCTATAATTCACCCCTCCACTTT. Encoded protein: CASILWSYNSPLHF. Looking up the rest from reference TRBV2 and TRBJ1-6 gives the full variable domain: EPEVTQTPSHQVTQMGQEVILRCVPISNHLYFYWYRQILGQKVEFLVSFYNNEISEKSEIFDDQFSVERPDGSNFTLKIRSTKLEDSAMYFCASILWSYNSPLHFGNGTRLTVT.

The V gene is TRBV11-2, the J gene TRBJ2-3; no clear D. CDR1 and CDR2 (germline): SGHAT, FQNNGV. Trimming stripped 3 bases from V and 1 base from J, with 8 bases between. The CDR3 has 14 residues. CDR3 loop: CASSFRDGTDTQYF. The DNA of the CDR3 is TGTGCCAGCAGCTTTAGGGATGGCACAGATACGCAGTATTTT.

The CDR3 DNA reads TGTGCCAGCAGTGTTAGGGGGATTAGCACAGATACGCAGTATTTT. Translation: CASSVRGISTDTQYF. The chain uses TRBV2 and TRBJ2-3, with a weak D call TRBD1 (6 bases). The V and J ends lost 4 bases and 0 bases respectively, with 11 bases between them. Germline loops: CDR1 SNHLY, CDR2 FYNNEI. The CDR3 covers 15 residues.

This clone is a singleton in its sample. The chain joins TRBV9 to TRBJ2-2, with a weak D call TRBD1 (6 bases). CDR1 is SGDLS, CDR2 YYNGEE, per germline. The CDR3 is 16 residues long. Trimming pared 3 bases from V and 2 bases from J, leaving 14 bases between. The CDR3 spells CASSADRFFNTGELFF. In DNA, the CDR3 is TGTGCCAGCAGCGCGGACAGATTTTTCAACACCGGGGAGCTGTTTTTT.